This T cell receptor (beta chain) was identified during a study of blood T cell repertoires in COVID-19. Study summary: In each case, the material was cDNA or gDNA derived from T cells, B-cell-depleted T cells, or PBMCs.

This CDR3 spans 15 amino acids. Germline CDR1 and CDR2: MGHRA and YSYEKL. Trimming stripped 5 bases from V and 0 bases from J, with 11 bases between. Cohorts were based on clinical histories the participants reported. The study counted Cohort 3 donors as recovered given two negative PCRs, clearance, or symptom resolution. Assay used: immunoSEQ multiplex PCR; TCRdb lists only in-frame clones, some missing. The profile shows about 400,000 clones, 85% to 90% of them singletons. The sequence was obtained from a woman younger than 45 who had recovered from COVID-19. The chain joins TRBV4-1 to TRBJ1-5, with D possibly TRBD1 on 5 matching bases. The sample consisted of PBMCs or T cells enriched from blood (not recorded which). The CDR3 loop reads CASSSDSNSNQPQHF. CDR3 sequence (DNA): TGCGCCAGCAGCTCAGACAGTAATAGCAATCAGCCCCAGCATTTT.